Detailed here is one TCR beta chain. The data derive from a study of blood T cell repertoires in COVID-19. Study information: Collection of acute and convalescent COVID-19 samples took place in the United States, Italy and Spain. PBMCs, B-cell-depleted T cells, or T cells were the source of the cDNA or gDNA that made up the material.

CDR1 KGHDR and CDR2 SFDVKD come from the germline V gene. This CDR3 comprises 15 residues. Trimming left V 6 bases short and J 6 bases short, with 16 bases between. Original handling: Scientists estimated how many nucleated cells there were by amplifying reference gene primers. Assay used: immunoSEQ multiplex PCR; TCRdb lists only in-frame clones, some missing. V, J and clone size derive from that table, while D and trimming were established from the DNA sequence. The sample shows a few hundred thousand clones, about 85% of them seen only once. The chain links TRBV24-1 to TRBJ2-2; TRBD1 is a possible D gene (6 bases). This receptor was identified in a man aged 45-60 years who had recovered from COVID-19. Sequencing was done on a sample of peripheral blood. The CDR3 region is CATSKDRIFPGELFF. In DNA form, the CDR3 reads TGTGCCACCAGTAAAGACAGGATCTTCCCCGGGGAGCTGTTTTTT.